These 31 T cell receptor beta chains were all obtained from the same sample, sequenced in a study of cytomegalovirus exposure and HLA in healthy donors. The PCR was carried out with 60 Vbeta primers and 13 Jbeta primers. Using immunoSEQ multiplex PCR, the repertoire was profiled, and TCRdb retains in-frame clones only, with some absent. Of 150,000 to 200,000 clones in the sample, around three quarters are singletons; the top ten hold approximately 2%. The sample consisted of PBMCs. The receptors come from a woman aged 25 to 39 in good health and CMV-seropositive.

J is TRBJ1-3 and V is TRBV14; 7 bases line up with TRBD1. The V gene's germline CDR1 is SGHDN and CDR2 FVKESK. The CDR3 sequence is 15 residues long. V lost 6 bases, J lost 3 bases, and 8 bases stayed unmatched. The CDR3 here is CASRPSGGNGNTIYF. CDR3 sequence (DNA): TGTGCCAGCAGACCATCAGGGGGAAATGGAAACACCATATATTTT.

This clone is a singleton in its sample. The chain recombines TRBV19 with TRBJ1-1; D possibly corresponds to TRBD1 (6 bases). V lost 2 bases to trimming and J lost 3 bases, with 10 bases between them. The CDR3 has 14 residues. The germline gives CDR1 LNHDA, CDR2 SQIVND (reference sequence). The CDR3 DNA reads as TGTGCCAGTAGTATACTAGGGGGTGACACTGAAGCTTTCTTT. Amino acids: CASSILGGDTEAFF.

The chain uses TRBV28 and TRBJ2-7; the D is unclear. Per the germline V gene, CDR1 is MDHEN and CDR2 is SYDVKM. The CDR3 consists of 10 residues. Trimming pared 4 bases from V and 5 bases from J, leaving 3 bases between. The CDR3 DNA sequence: TGTGCCAGCAGTTCCAACGAGCAGTACTTC. Translation: CASSSNEQYF.

V and J are TRBV10-3 and TRBJ1-4; D uncertain. Germline lookup yields CDR1 ENHRY and CDR2 SYGVKD. The CDR3 has 15 amino acids. Trimming removed 3 bases from V and 6 bases from J, with 14 bases in between. This chain's CDR3 is CAISESEVRDEKLFF. CDR3 nucleotides: TGTGCCATCAGTGAATCGGAAGTTCGGGATGAAAAACTGTTTTTT.

This chain connects TRBV11-3 to TRBJ1-2; a possible D gene is TRBD1 (5 bases). The CDR3 is 15 amino acids. V lost 1 base and J 3 bases, leaving 12 bases between the germline ends. The germline CDR1 and CDR2 sequences are SGHNT and YENEEA. The CDR3 loop is CASSLVREGYYGYTF. The CDR3 DNA reads TGTGCCAGCAGCTTAGTCAGGGAGGGTTACTATGGCTACACCTTC.

The V and J genes are TRBV7-9 and TRBJ1-5, with a weak D call TRBD1 (5 bases). The CDR3 length is 14 residues. Germline values: CDR1 SEHNR, CDR2 FQNEAQ (reference sequence). V was cut by 6 bases and J by 3 bases, with 12 bases left in between. The CDR3 is CASRPTGDNQPQHF. The DNA for the CDR3 is TGTGCCAGCAGACCAACAGGTGACAATCAGCCCCAGCATTTT.

The chain employs TRBV27 and TRBJ1-3, with 7 bases that match TRBD1. Unmatched junction bases numbered 10, after V lost 5 bases and J lost 3 bases. Germline V lookup: CDR1 MNHEY, CDR2 SMNVEV (reference sequence). There are 16 residues in the CDR3. CDR3 in DNA: TGTGCCAGCAGTCCCCAACAGGGGATGAGTGGAAACACCATATATTTT. Amino acid sequence: CASSPQQGMSGNTIYF.

The gene calls are TRBV27 and TRBJ2-1, with 9 bases fitting TRBD1. The CDR3 is 14 amino acids. Germline V lookup: CDR1 MNHEY, CDR2 SMNVEV (reference sequence). V was clipped by 6 bases and J by 2 bases; unmatched bases: 2. CDR3 bases: TGTGCCAGCAGCGGACAGGGGCCCTACAATGAGCAGTTCTTC. It codes for CASSGQGPYNEQFF.

In its sample, this clone was seen once. The chain combines TRBV6-6 with TRBJ1-1; no clear D. Germline V gene lookup returns CDR1 MNHNY and CDR2 SVGAGI (reference sequence). The V end lost 4 bases, the J end lost 1 base, and 7 bases lay between the germline ends. There are 13 residues in the CDR3. In DNA, the CDR3 is TGTGCCAGCAGTTTAACAGAGAACACTGAAGCTTTCTTT. Its translation: CASSLTENTEAFF.

The chain has TRBV5-1 and TRBJ2-2; D remains unclear. The CDR3 consists of 17 residues. Trimming pared 0 bases from V and 4 bases from J, leaving 16 bases between. The germline CDR1 and CDR2 sequences are SGHRS and YFSETQ. The CDR3 sequence: CASSLDLSVPFTGELFF. CDR3 sequence (DNA): TGCGCCAGCAGCTTGGACTTGAGCGTACCTTTCACCGGGGAGCTGTTTTTT.

This chain joins TRBV6-4 and TRBJ2-1, with a possible D match to TRBD2 (5 bases). The CDR3 totals 15 residues. V lost 3 bases and J lost 0, with 9 bases in between. CDR1 MRHNA and CDR2 SNTAGT come from the germline V gene. DNA of the CDR3: TGTGCCAGCAGTGAAATAGCGAGCTCCTACAATGAGCAGTTCTTC. Translated: CASSEIASSYNEQFF.

This rearrangement joins TRBV5-4 to TRBJ2-2, with D possibly TRBD1 on 6 matching bases. Trimming stripped 2 bases from V and 7 bases from J, with 12 bases between. CDR1 and CDR2 from the germline V gene are SGHNT and YYREEE (reference sequence). This CDR3 is built from 14 residues. The CDR3 region has the DNA TGTGCCAGCAGCTTCAAGACAGGACGCGGGGAGCTGTTTTTT. This codes for CASSFKTGRGELFF.

The rearrangement links TRBV29-1 to TRBJ1-2; 9 bases fit TRBD1. There are 13 residues in the CDR3. The V gene's germline CDR1 is SQVTM and CDR2 ANQGSEA. The V segment lost 6 bases and the J segment 0 bases; nucleotides outside the gene matches: 2. CDR3 nucleotide sequence: TGCAGCGTCACAGGGGGCTCTAACTATGGCTACACCTTC. Its protein product is CSVTGGSNYGYTF.

A few counts support this clone. The chain combines TRBV5-1 with TRBJ2-3, with D tentatively TRBD1 (7 bases). This CDR3 has 16 residues. Deletions cut 4 bases from V and 0 bases from J, with 15 bases between. The germline CDR1 and CDR2 sequences are SGHRS and YFSETQ. The CDR3 coding sequence is TGCGCCAGCAGCCTGAAGACAGGGACTAGCACAGATACGCAGTATTTT. This gives the protein CASSLKTGTSTDTQYF.

V gene TRBV30 combines with J gene TRBJ1-2; D uncertain. Per the germline V gene, CDR1 is GTSNPN and CDR2 is SVGIG (reference sequence). The length of the CDR3 is 12 residues. The CDR3 bases are TGTGGAGGATTTAAGTTGCGAGATGGCTACACCTTC. Residues: CGGFKLRDGYTF.

This clone was found once. J is TRBJ2-7 and V is TRBV5-4; 7 nucleotides agree with TRBD1. Germline CDR1 and CDR2: SGHNT and YYREEE (reference sequence). The CDR3 is 15 residues long. Trimming took 1 base from V and 0 from J; bases not matched to a gene: 4. Here the CDR3 reads CASSLQDRVSYEQYF. The CDR3 DNA is TGTGCCAGCAGCTTGCAAGACAGGGTCTCCTACGAGCAGTACTTC.

This clone has a handful of counts. The rearrangement joins TRBV30 to TRBJ1-2; TRBD1 aligns across 9 bases. The CDR3 is 13 amino acids. With 7 bases clipped from V and 5 bases from J, the junction kept 8 bases outside the gene matches. Germline V gene data show CDR1 as GTSNPN and CDR2 as SVGIG (reference sequence). The DNA of the CDR3 is TGTGCCTCACCCGGACAGGGGAAGTATGGCTACACCTTC. It codes for CASPGQGKYGYTF.

The chain uses TRBV13 and TRBJ2-1, with 7 positions matching TRBD2. Per the germline V gene, CDR1 is PRHDT and CDR2 is FYEKMQ (reference sequence). V was clipped by 1 base and J by 5 bases; unmatched bases: 2. CDR3 length equals 14 residues. CDR3: CASSLAGGHNEQFF. CDR3 nucleotide sequence: TGTGCCAGCAGCTTAGCGGGAGGACACAATGAGCAGTTCTTC.

The V gene is TRBV30, the J gene TRBJ1-2; 9 bases align to TRBD1. Trimming took 3 bases from V and 2 from J; bases not matched to a gene: 4. Germline V lookup: CDR1 GTSNPN, CDR2 SVGIG (reference sequence). The CDR3 runs to 14 residues. The DNA of the CDR3 is TGTGCCTGGAGCGACGGACAGGGGAACTATGGCTACACCTTC. Translating it yields CAWSDGQGNYGYTF. The full variable domain, its missing parts supplied by reference TRBV30 and TRBJ1-2, is SQTIHQWPATLVQPVGSPLSLECTVEGTSNPNLYWYRQAAGRGLQLLFYSVGIGQISSEVPQNLSASRPQDRQFILSSKKLLLSDSGFYLCAWSDGQGNYGYTFGSGTRLTVV.

CDR3: CANRDSLNQPQHF. In DNA, the CDR3 is TGTGCCAACCGGGACAGTCTCAATCAGCCCCAGCATTTT. The chain is built from TRBV10-3 and TRBJ1-5, with 7 bases aligning to TRBD1. The V gene's germline CDR1 is ENHRY and CDR2 SYGVKD. This CDR3 contains 13 residues. Germline trimming cut 10 bases from V and 3 bases from J; bases unmatched to any gene: 6.

This clone was counted a few times. The V gene is TRBV15, the J gene TRBJ2-3; D might be TRBD1 (5 bases). The germline V gene encodes CDR1 LNHNV and CDR2 YYDKDF (reference sequence). CDR3 length: 15 amino acids. Deletions cut 1 base from V and 0 bases from J, with 8 bases between. The CDR3 loop is CATSRGTQSTDTQYF. The DNA of the CDR3 is TGTGCCACCAGCAGAGGGACACAAAGCACAGATACGCAGTATTTT.

This chain uses TRBV4-3 with TRBJ1-1; a possible D gene is TRBD1 (5 bases). Deletions cut 0 bases from V and 1 base from J, with 18 bases between. CDR3 size: 18 residues. CDR1 is LGHNA, CDR2 YSLEER, per germline. As DNA, the CDR3 is TGCGCCAGCAGCCAAGAATTGGGCAGGGTGTACGGGAACACTGAAGCTTTCTTT. It is translated as CASSQELGRVYGNTEAFF.

As to this clone: This sample also contains other DNA sequences that code for the same CDR3. The J gene is TRBJ1-5, the V gene TRBV5-1; 8 bases fit TRBD1. CDR1 and CDR2 from the germline V gene are SGHRS and YFSETQ. This CDR3 contains 15 residues. With V trimmed by 2 bases and J by 4 bases, 5 bases remained unmatched. CDR3 region: CASSLGTGGNQPQHF. As DNA, the CDR3 is TGCGCCAGCAGCTTAGGCACAGGGGGGAATCAGCCCCAGCATTTT.

This chain uses TRBV6-4 with TRBJ2-2, with TRBD2 as a possible D gene (6 bases). Germline CDR1 is MRHNA and CDR2 is SNTAGT. V was trimmed by 6 bases and J by 7 bases, leaving 15 bases between them. This CDR3 is 14 amino acids long. The CDR3 nucleotides read TGTGCCAGCAGCGCTGACATGGGACTCGGGGAGCTGTTTTTT. Encoded protein: CASSADMGLGELFF.

The V call is TRBV28, the J call TRBJ1-2, with no clear D. Trimming pared 7 bases from V and 7 bases from J, leaving 19 bases between. The CDR3 runs to 14 residues. Germline lookup yields CDR1 MDHEN and CDR2 SYDVKM. Written as DNA, the CDR3 is TGTGCCAGCACCCAAAATCGGGAACCCCTTGGCTACACCTTC. As protein: CASTQNREPLGYTF.

The chain uses TRBV29-1 and TRBJ2-2; tentatively, D is TRBD2 (5 bases). This CDR3 is built from 13 residues. The V and J ends lost 5 bases and 3 bases respectively, with 10 bases between them. Germline V gene lookup returns CDR1 SQVTM and CDR2 ANQGSEA. CDR3 DNA: TGCAGCGTTTCTAGACTATACACCGGGGAGCTGTTTTTT. It specifies CSVSRLYTGELFF.

The V gene is TRBV28, the J gene TRBJ1-1, with D possibly being TRBD1 (5 bases). Germline loops: CDR1 MDHEN, CDR2 SYDVKM. With 4 bases removed from V and 1 base from J, the gap between germline ends came to 13 bases. This CDR3 is built from 15 residues. The CDR3 DNA sequence: TGTGCCAGCAGTTGGCCTCAGGGTGGGAACACTGAAGCTTTCTTT. Protein product: CASSWPQGGNTEAFF.

This rearrangement joins TRBV29-1 to TRBJ2-1; 15 nucleotides line up with TRBD2. The germline V gene encodes CDR1 SQVTM and CDR2 ANQGSEA. The CDR3 sequence is 17 residues long. The trim removed 7 bases at V and 0 bases at J, leaving 7 bases unmatched. CDR3 residues: CSASGTSGGSSYNEQFF. CDR3 in DNA: TGCAGCGCATCCGGGACTAGCGGGGGGAGCTCCTACAATGAGCAGTTCTTC.

The chain has TRBV5-1 and TRBJ2-5, with 11 bases matching TRBD2. CDR3 size: 14 residues. Per germline, CDR1 SGHRS and CDR2 YFSETQ. With 4 bases clipped from V and 2 bases from J, the junction kept 1 base outside the gene matches. The CDR3 coding sequence is TGCGCCAGCAGCCGGACTAGCGGGCAAGAGACCCAGTACTTC. This codes for CASSRTSGQETQYF. Complete variable domain (other parts from reference TRBV5-1 and TRBJ2-5): KAGVTQTPRYLIKTRGQQVTLSCSPISGHRSVSWYQQTPGQGLQFLFEYFSETQRNKGNFPGRFSGRQFSNSRSEMNVSTLELGDSALYLCASSRTSGQETQYFGPGTRLLVL.

In its sample, this clone was seen a few times. The chain recombines TRBV16 with TRBJ2-7, with a tentative D call TRBD1 (5 bases). Trimming pared 4 bases from V and 3 bases from J, leaving 10 bases between. The germline V gene encodes CDR1 KGHSY and CDR2 FQNENV. The CDR3 consists of 13 residues. CDR3 amino acids: CASSPQAYYEQYF. The CDR3 region has the DNA TGTGCCAGCAGCCCACAGGCCTACTACGAGCAGTACTTC.

The V gene is TRBV19, the J gene TRBJ1-5; the match to TRBD1 covers 10 bases. Germline trimming cut 5 bases from V and 7 bases from J; bases unmatched to any gene: 11. CDR3 size: 16 residues. Germline CDR1 reads LNHDA; CDR2 reads SQIVND (reference sequence). CDR3 in DNA: TGTGCCAGTAGTCTCCGGGACAGGGGATTTGTACAGCCCCAGCATTTT. Protein product: CASSLRDRGFVQPQHF.